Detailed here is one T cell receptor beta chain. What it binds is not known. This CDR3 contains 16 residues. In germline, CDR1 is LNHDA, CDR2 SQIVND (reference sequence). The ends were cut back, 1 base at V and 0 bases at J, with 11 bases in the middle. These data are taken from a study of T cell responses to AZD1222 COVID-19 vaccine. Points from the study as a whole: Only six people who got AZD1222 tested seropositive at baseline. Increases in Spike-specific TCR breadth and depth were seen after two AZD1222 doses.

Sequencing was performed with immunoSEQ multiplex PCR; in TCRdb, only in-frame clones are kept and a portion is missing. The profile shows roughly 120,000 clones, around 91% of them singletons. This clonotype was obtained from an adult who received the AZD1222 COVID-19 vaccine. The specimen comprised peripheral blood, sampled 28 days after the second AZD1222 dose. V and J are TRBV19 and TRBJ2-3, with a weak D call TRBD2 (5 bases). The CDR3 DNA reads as TGTGCCAGTAGTATAGGATCCAGCGGTAGCACAGATACGCAGTATTTT. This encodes CASSIGSSGSTDTQYF.